Shown below are 5 T cell receptor beta chains from a single sample sequenced in a study of blood T cell repertoires in COVID-19. Clones were sequenced by immunoSEQ multiplex PCR, and TCRdb holds only the in-frame ones, with some missing. The sample yields about 260,000 clones, more than 75% seen once. The source material was peripheral blood. These TCRs come from a woman between 40 and 55 years old who had recovered from COVID-19.

The V gene is TRBV4-1, the J gene TRBJ2-7; a possible D gene is TRBD1 (6 bases). This CDR3 region has 12 residues. Trimming removed 4 bases at V and 7 bases at J, with 11 bases between. Germline V gives CDR1 MGHRA, CDR2 YSYEKL. DNA of the CDR3: TGCGCCAGCAGCCCCCACGGGACAGAGCAGTACTTC. It yields the protein CASSPHGTEQYF.

This chain links TRBV25-1 with TRBJ1-1; the D is unclear. V was pared by 0 bases and J by 8 bases, with 4 bases between. CDR1 is MGHDK, CDR2 SYGVNS, per germline. The CDR3 is made up of 11 amino acids. The CDR3 region has the DNA TGTGCCAGCAGTGAATACCAGGAAGCTTTCTTT. Translated: CASSEYQEAFF.

On this clone itself: Other nucleotide sequences in the sample specify the same CDR3. The CDR3 sequence: CASSSGGYGYTF. In DNA, the CDR3 is TGTGCCAGCAGTTCAGGGGGCTATGGCTACACCTTC. The J gene is TRBJ1-2, the V gene TRBV27, with 7 bases identical to TRBD1. The ends lost 4 bases at V and 4 bases at J; junction bases unmatched: 0. The CDR3 totals 12 residues. Germline V gene sequence: CDR1 MNHEY, CDR2 SMNVEV (reference sequence).

This clone has only a few counts. The J gene is TRBJ1-2, the V gene TRBV27, with D possibly TRBD1 on 5 matching bases. V shed 4 bases and J shed 13 bases, with 19 bases lying between them. In germline, CDR1 is MNHEY, CDR2 SMNVEV (reference sequence). The CDR3 totals 13 residues. The CDR3 nucleotides are TGTGCCAGCAGTTCAGGCGGCGGACACTTCCCCACCTTC. This encodes CASSSGGGHFPTF.

This clone was detected only a few times. V and J are TRBV6-5 and TRBJ1-1; D not certain. There are 11 residues in the CDR3. V lost 7 bases and J 0 bases, leaving 3 bases between the germline ends. In germline, CDR1 is MNHEY, CDR2 SVGAGI. The CDR3 is CASTLNTEAFF. The CDR3, as DNA: TGTGCCAGCACTCTGAACACTGAAGCTTTCTTT.